A selection of T cell receptor beta chains follows, all from one sample in a study of blood T cells in healthy people across ages. Each CDR3 protein is one row after TCRdb ran MiXCR on the 5' RACE reads. The data contain some 780,000 distinct CDR3 sequences, more than 55% of them seen just once; the ten biggest clones take up 20% to 30%. The sequenced sample was blood. Receptors were obtained from a man aged 40-49 years in good health. Both conserved end residues are part of each CDR3. A D gene is named only where the DNA matches it firmly. Clone size is given for some rows only: seen once, a few or many times, or a class if the clone is expanded.

CDR3 protein: CASSFTGYQETQYF
CDR3 DNA: TGCGCCAGCAGCTTCACAGGGTACCAAGAGACCCAGTACTTC
clone size: .
J gene: TRBJ2-5
D gene: .
V gene: TRBV5-1

CDR3 protein: CASSFPGSGYTDTQYF
CDR3 DNA: TGTGCCAGCAGCTTTCCGGGGAGCGGATACACAGATACGCAGTATTTT
clone size: many
J gene: TRBJ2-3
D gene: .
V gene: TRBV7-2

CDR3 protein: CASSLLPGTSGRARETQYF
CDR3 DNA: TGTGCCAGCAGCCTACTACCCGGGACTAGCGGGAGGGCCCGGGAGACCCAGTACTTC
clone size: .
J gene: TRBJ2-5
D gene: TRBD2
V gene: TRBV7-2

CDR3 protein: CASSSPPLGGQMDTQYF
CDR3 DNA: TGTGCCAGCAGTTCCCCCCCATTGGGGGGGCAGATGGATACGCAGTATTTT
clone size: .
J gene: TRBJ2-3
D gene: .
V gene: TRBV28

CDR3 protein: CASINYNRRAFF
CDR3 DNA: TGTGCCAGCATCAACTATAACAGACGGGCTTTCTTT
clone size: .
J gene: TRBJ1-1
D gene: .
V gene: TRBV6-6

CDR3 protein: CAISESGGYTF
CDR3 DNA: TGTGCCATCAGTGAAAGCGGGGGCTACACCTTC
clone size: few
J gene: TRBJ1-2
D gene: .
V gene: TRBV10-3

CDR3 protein: CSARDYLDSQETQYF
CDR3 DNA: TGCAGTGCTAGAGATTACCTGGACAGCCAAGAGACCCAGTACTTC
clone size: .
J gene: TRBJ2-5
D gene: .
V gene: TRBV20-1

CDR3 protein: CSVVGWTSTEQYF
CDR3 DNA: TGCAGCGTTGTGGGGTGGACGTCGACGGAGCAGTACTTC
clone size: .
J gene: TRBJ2-5
D gene: .
V gene: TRBV29-1

CDR3 protein: CASRGDESGQGADTQYF
CDR3 DNA: TGTGCCAGCAGGGGAGATGAAAGCGGGCAAGGCGCAGATACGCAGTATTTT
clone size: .
J gene: TRBJ2-3
D gene: .
V gene: TRBV6-2/TRBV6-3

CDR3 protein: CSAYGQDYGYTF
CDR3 DNA: TGCAGTGCTTATGGACAGGACTATGGCTACACCTTC
clone size: .
J gene: TRBJ1-2
D gene: TRBD1
V gene: TRBV20-1

CDR3 protein: CASSQDRGGGTQYF
CDR3 DNA: TGCGCCAGCAGCCAAGATCGGGGGGGAGGTACGCAGTATTTT
clone size: few
J gene: TRBJ2-3
D gene: TRBD2
V gene: TRBV4-3

CDR3 protein: CSVEDDRGSYEQYF
CDR3 DNA: TGCAGCGTTGAAGATGATCGGGGGTCCTACGAGCAGTACTTC
clone size: few
J gene: TRBJ2-7
D gene: .
V gene: TRBV29-1

CDR3 protein: CASNGINQEAFF
CDR3 DNA: TGTGCCAGCAACGGGATTAACCAAGAAGCTTTCTTT
clone size: .
J gene: TRBJ1-1
D gene: .
V gene: TRBV27

CDR3 protein: CATTSGYEQYF
CDR3 DNA: TGTGCAACAACTTCGGGCTACGAGCAGTACTTC
clone size: .
J gene: TRBJ2-7
D gene: .
V gene: TRBV6-5

CDR3 protein: CASSLRRAGIEDTQYF
CDR3 DNA: TGTGCCAGCAGCTTGCGGAGGGCAGGGATTGAGGATACGCAGTATTTT
clone size: few
J gene: TRBJ2-3
D gene: .
V gene: TRBV7-8

CDR3 protein: CASSHRDRGDTQYF
CDR3 DNA: TGCGCCAGCAGCCACAGAGACAGAGGGGATACGCAGTATTTT
clone size: .
J gene: TRBJ2-3
D gene: .
V gene: TRBV5-1

CDR3 protein: CASSFKGTGGFRNYEQYF
CDR3 DNA: TGTGCCAGCAGCTTCAAAGGGACAGGGGGCTTTCGAAACTACGAGCAGTACTTC
clone size: .
J gene: TRBJ2-7
D gene: TRBD1
V gene: TRBV13